This TCR beta chain emerged from a study of blood T cell repertoires in COVID-19. As for the study in general: Sites in the United States, Italy and Spain provided acute and convalescent COVID-19 samples.

Patients from Seattle were sampled longitudinally, starting during active infection. V lost 5 bases and J lost 8; bases outside the gene matches: 9. The CDR3 is 16 residues long. CDR1 is MNHEY, CDR2 SMNVEV, per germline (reference sequence). Clones were sequenced by immunoSEQ multiplex PCR, and TCRdb holds only the in-frame ones, with some missing. The sample consists of approximately 250,000 clones, 92% of them appearing once. This TCR was recovered from a man between 25 and 39 years old with COVID-19, enrolled during active disease. The sequencing input was peripheral blood. The genes are TRBV27 and TRBJ2-1, with 13 bases fitting TRBD2. CDR3 sequence: CASSLGTSGVGDEQFF. DNA for the CDR3: TGTGCCAGCAGTCTTGGGACTAGCGGGGTAGGGGATGAGCAGTTCTTC.